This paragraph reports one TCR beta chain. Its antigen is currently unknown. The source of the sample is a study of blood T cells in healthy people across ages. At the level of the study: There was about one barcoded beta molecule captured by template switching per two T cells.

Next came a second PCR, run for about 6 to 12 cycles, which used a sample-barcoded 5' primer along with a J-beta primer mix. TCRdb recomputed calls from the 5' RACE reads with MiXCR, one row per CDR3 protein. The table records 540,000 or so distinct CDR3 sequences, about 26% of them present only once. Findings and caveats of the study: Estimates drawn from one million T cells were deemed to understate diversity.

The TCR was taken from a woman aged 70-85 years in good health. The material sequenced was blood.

For the CDR3, the DNA is TGTGCCAGCAGTTCCCCAGGGACAGGGTACCCAGATACGCAGTATTTT. Amino acids: CASSSPGTGYPDTQYF. J is TRBJ2-3 and V is TRBV27, with 9 bases aligning to TRBD1. The germline V gene has CDR1 MNHEY and CDR2 SMNVEV (reference sequence). V gave up 4 bases and J gave up 4 bases; unmatched junction bases: 9. The CDR3 loop spans 16 amino acids.